This TCR beta chain was sequenced during a study of shared clonotypes between healthy human individuals. To note about this clone: At one end, the junction sequence differs from germline, possibly due to a read error.

Sequencing was performed with immunoSEQ multiplex PCR; in TCRdb, only in-frame clones are kept and a portion is missing. The sample records more than 500,000 clones, around 95% being singletons. Naive CD8 cells were CD45RO-negative, positively selected for CCR7, excluding terminally differentiated effector memory CD45RA+ cells. CDR1 and CDR2 from the germline V gene are GTSNPN and SVGIG (reference sequence). There are 11 residues in the CDR3. The sample comprised naive CD8+ T cells sorted from blood. The chain recombines TRBV30 with TRBJ2-1; TRBD2 aligns across 8 bases. The TCR sequence derives from a woman in her 30s in good health. This CDR3 is CAWTVGRAPLF. CDR3 DNA: TGTGCCTGGACGGTCGGGAGGGCCCCTCTCTTC.